This T cell receptor beta chain appears in the sequencing data of a study of blood T cell repertoires in COVID-19. Study-level information: From T cells, B-cell-depleted T cells, or PBMCs came the material, which was cDNA or gDNA.

The repertoire was sequenced with immunoSEQ multiplex PCR; TCRdb's copy has only in-frame clones and lacks some. The repertoire holds about 99,000 clones, with 75% to 85% as singletons. Between the trimmed V and J ends, which lost 3 bases and 1 base, there was a span of 15 bases. The CDR3 is 16 amino acids. CDR1 is SGHKS and CDR2 is YYEKEE in the germline V gene (reference sequence). V and J are TRBV5-5 and TRBJ2-3, with D uncertain. Sequencing was performed on peripheral blood. This sequence was found in a woman of 80 years or more with active or convalescent COVID-19. CDR3 in amino acids: CASSSYITRGTDTQYF. CDR3 DNA sequence: TGTGCCAGCAGCTCCTATATTACTCGTGGCACAGATACGCAGTATTTT. Filled out from reference TRBV5-5 and TRBJ2-3, the complete variable domain reads DAGVTQSPTHLIKTRGQQVTLRCSPISGHKSVSWYQQVLGQGPQFIFQYYEKEERGRGNFPDRFSARQFPNYSSELNVNALLLGDSALYLCASSSYITRGTDTQYFGPGTRLTVL.